These 22 T cell receptor beta chains share one sample of origin, sequenced in a study of shared T cell receptors in the human thymus. Some clones are missing from TCRdb's copy, which holds only in-frame ones; the method was immunoSEQ multiplex PCR. Of roughly 550,000 clones detected, 78% appear once; the ten largest clones hold around 0.013%. In addition, the sample was reused for a study of human thymus T cells.

Sequencing used thymocytes. These TCRs come from a boy under two years old with a congenital heart defect.

V and J are TRBV6-5 and TRBJ1-1; 8 positions match TRBD1. The CDR3 length is 12 residues. Germline CDR1 and CDR2: MNHEY and SVGAGI. Trimming took 8 bases from V and 7 from J; bases not matched to a gene: 6. The chain's CDR3 is CASARGRGEAFF. CDR3 nucleotide sequence: TGTGCCAGCGCCAGGGGGCGCGGTGAAGCTTTCTTT.

Turning to this clone: The same CDR3 can be traced to other DNA sequences in this sample. The gene calls are TRBV5-1 and TRBJ2-3; TRBD2 aligns across 7 bases. The V segment lost 0 bases and the J segment 6 bases; nucleotides outside the gene matches: 10. Germline V gene sequence: CDR1 SGHRS, CDR2 YFSETQ. The CDR3 has 16 amino acids. CDR3 sequence (DNA): TGCGCCAGCAGCTTGGCCCGAGCGGGACGTGATGATACGCAGTATTTT. This translates into CASSLARAGRDDTQYF. The whole variable domain, remainder taken from reference TRBV5-1 and TRBJ2-3, is KAGVTQTPRYLIKTRGQQVTLSCSPISGHRSVSWYQQTPGQGLQFLFEYFSETQRNKGNFPGRFSGRQFSNSRSEMNVSTLELGDSALYLCASSLARAGRDDTQYFGPGTRLTVL.

The CDR3 protein is CASSSRLAGGRLVSTDTQYF. The CDR3 bases are TGTGCCAGTAGTTCTCGACTAGCGGGAGGCCGGCTAGTGAGCACAGATACGCAGTATTTT. The chain uses TRBV19 and TRBJ2-3; 13 bases agree with TRBD2. Germline V lookup: CDR1 LNHDA, CDR2 SQIVND (reference sequence). The junction had 14 bases not matched to a gene; V was cut back by 5 bases and J by 0 bases. The length of the CDR3 is 20 residues. The entire variable domain, with the rest obtained from reference TRBV19 and TRBJ2-3, is as follows: DGGITQSPKYLFRKEGQNVTLSCEQNLNHDAMYWYRQDPGQGLRLIYYSQIVNDFQKGDIAEGYSVSREKKESFPLTVTSAQKNPTAFYLCASSSRLAGGRLVSTDTQYFGPGTRLTVL.

This sequence joins TRBV18 and TRBJ1-4, with TRBD1 matching 7 bases. The germline gives CDR1 KGHSH, CDR2 LQKENI. This CDR3 spans 18 amino acids. V lost 2 bases, J lost 0 bases, and 9 bases stayed unmatched. The CDR3, as DNA: TGTGCCAGCTCACCAACCGGGACAGACACTGCAACTAATGAAAAACTGTTTTTT. This sequence encodes CASSPTGTDTATNEKLFF.

The V gene is TRBV25-1, the J gene TRBJ2-1; TRBD1 matches 8 bases. The V and J ends lost 8 bases and 12 bases, in that order; junction bases with no gene match: 18. Germline V gene sequence: CDR1 MGHDK, CDR2 SYGVNS. This CDR3 contains 15 residues. The CDR3: CASSPHRGDSQGQFF. The CDR3 bases are TGTGCCAGCTCTCCCCACAGGGGGGATTCCCAGGGGCAGTTCTTC.

J is TRBJ2-3 and V is TRBV7-3; D is unresolved. V was cut by 0 bases and J by 4 bases, with 5 bases left in between. Per germline, CDR1 SGHTA and CDR2 FQGTGA. This CDR3 is 13 amino acids long. The CDR3 here is CASSLTEADTQYF. CDR3 nucleotide sequence: TGTGCCAGCAGCTTAACAGAGGCAGATACGCAGTATTTT.

The V call is TRBV7-2, the J call TRBJ2-7; the match to TRBD2 covers 14 bases. CDR1 and CDR2 from the germline V gene are SGHTA and FQGNSA. Unmatched junction bases numbered 5, after V lost 4 bases and J lost 6 bases. The CDR3 extends over 15 amino acids. CDR3: CASSSGLAGGPEQYF. DNA for the CDR3: TGTGCCAGCAGCTCAGGACTAGCGGGAGGACCCGAGCAGTACTTC.

The CDR3 region has the DNA TGTGCCAGCAGTCCCCGACAGTCATTCATGAACACTGAAGCTTTCTTT. Protein: CASSPRQSFMNTEAFF. This chain uses TRBV28 with TRBJ1-1; tentative D call: TRBD1 (5 bases). The germline V gene encodes CDR1 MDHEN and CDR2 SYDVKM. The CDR3 is made up of 16 amino acids. V dropped 5 bases and J dropped 0 bases, with 16 bases sitting between them.

The chain is built from TRBV7-2 and TRBJ2-1, with a weak D call TRBD2 (6 bases). Germline loops: CDR1 SGHTA, CDR2 FQGNSA. The V and J ends lost 0 bases and 7 bases respectively, with 16 bases between them. This CDR3 has 16 residues. CDR3 protein: CASSLAGGRNPNEQFF. DNA of the CDR3: TGTGCCAGCAGCTTAGCGGGGGGTAGGAACCCAAATGAGCAGTTCTTC.

The J gene is TRBJ1-1, the V gene TRBV30; D is unresolved. This CDR3 comprises 18 residues. CDR1 GTSNPN and CDR2 SVGIG come from the germline V gene (reference sequence). Trimming removed 0 bases from V and 0 bases from J, with 20 bases in between. CDR3 in amino acids: CAWSVTRRTAIMNTEAFF. The CDR3 DNA sequence: TGTGCCTGGAGTGTAACTCGTCGTACAGCAATAATGAACACTGAAGCTTTCTTT.

The rearrangement uses TRBV15 and TRBJ2-7; 8 positions agree with TRBD2. Germline CDR1 LNHNV, CDR2 YYDKDF (reference sequence). The CDR3 has 15 amino acids. The junction had 8 bases not matched to a gene; V was cut back by 4 bases and J by 3 bases. The chain's CDR3 is CATSTRLACRYEQYF. In DNA, the CDR3 is TGTGCCACCAGCACCCGACTAGCGTGCCGCTACGAGCAGTACTTC.

This rearrangement joins TRBV9 to TRBJ2-7; D is perhaps TRBD2 (5 bases). CDR3 length: 17 residues. Germline values: CDR1 SGDLS, CDR2 YYNGEE. The V and J ends lost 4 bases and 0 bases respectively, with 20 bases between them. CDR3 nucleotides: TGTGCCAGCAGCCGAAGGTACAGAGCGGACCCCTCCTACGAGCAGTACTTC. Amino acids: CASSRRYRADPSYEQYF.

The V gene is TRBV11-3, the J gene TRBJ2-7, with D possibly being TRBD2 (6 bases). CDR3 length: 18 amino acids. Trimming took off 1 base at V and 4 bases at J, with 23 bases between the two ends. Germline CDR1 reads SGHNT; CDR2 reads YENEEA. Written as DNA, the CDR3 is TGTGCCAGCAGCTTAGGTCGGGTTGGCAGGAGGGGCCTTTACGAGCAGTACTTC. As protein: CASSLGRVGRRGLYEQYF.

This clone was seen more than once but under ten times. This chain links TRBV7-8 with TRBJ2-3, with 10 bases aligning to TRBD2. The CDR3 length is 18 residues. J was trimmed by 4 bases and V by 0 bases; bases with no gene match: 10. Germline V CDR1 and CDR2: SGHVS, FQNEAQ. CDR3 sequence: CASSLAVLAGVGADTQYF. The CDR3 DNA sequence: TGTGCCAGCAGCTTAGCGGTTCTAGCGGGAGTTGGGGCAGATACGCAGTATTTT.

The V gene is TRBV30, the J gene TRBJ2-7; 10 nucleotides match TRBD1. The germline gives CDR1 GTSNPN, CDR2 SVGIG (reference sequence). V lost 2 bases and J lost 0; bases outside the gene matches: 7. The CDR3 length is 16 residues. The CDR3 loop is CAWSRRTGGVSYEQYF. The CDR3 coding sequence is TGTGCCTGGAGTAGGAGGACAGGGGGGGTCTCCTACGAGCAGTACTTC.

The chain employs TRBV16 and TRBJ1-1; TRBD1 matches at 8 bases. Losses at the gene ends were 2 bases for V and 11 bases for J; bases not matched to a gene: 16. Germline V gene lookup returns CDR1 KGHSY and CDR2 FQNENV. The CDR3 spans 16 residues. The CDR3 DNA follows: TGTGCCAGCAGCCAAGGGACAGGCGAATGGTTTCGGGGGGCTTTCTTT. Its translation is CASSQGTGEWFRGAFF. Full variable domain (remainder filled in from reference TRBV16 and TRBJ1-1): GEEVAQTPKHLVRGEGQKAKLYCAPIKGHSYVFWYQQVLKNEFKFLISFQNENVFDETGMPKERFSAKCLPNSPCSLEIQATKLEDSAVYFCASSQGTGEWFRGAFFGQGTRLTVV.

This chain uses TRBV6-5 with TRBJ2-1; 10 positions match TRBD2. CDR1 MNHEY and CDR2 SVGAGI come from the germline V gene. The CDR3 consists of 15 residues. J gave up 8 bases and V 2 bases, and 6 bases lay outside the gene matches. The CDR3, as DNA: TGTGCCAGCAGTTACGGTCTAGCGGGAGTGTATGAGCAGTTCTTC. Encoded protein: CASSYGLAGVYEQFF.

This chain joins TRBV27 and TRBJ1-2; 9 bases match TRBD1. The V gene end was trimmed by 3 bases and the J gene end by 2 bases; junction bases not matched to a gene: 13. The CDR3 spans 18 residues. Germline assignment: CDR1 MNHEY and CDR2 SMNVEV (reference sequence). The CDR3 DNA reads TGTGCCAGCAGTTTCTATGGACAGGGGAAAATTAAAAACTATGGCTACACCTTC. Translating it yields CASSFYGQGKIKNYGYTF.

The V gene is TRBV13, the J gene TRBJ2-1; D gene uncertain. Germline CDR1 reads PRHDT; CDR2 reads FYEKMQ (reference sequence). This CDR3 contains 14 residues. The V end was cut by 5 bases, the J end by 9 bases, with 17 bases between. The CDR3 nucleotides are TGTGCCAGCAGCCAGAAGCTAGTTAGCCCTGAGCAGTTCTTC. It is translated as CASSQKLVSPEQFF.

The chain uses TRBV5-1 and TRBJ2-5; TRBD2 matches at 7 bases. The germline gives CDR1 SGHRS, CDR2 YFSETQ. The CDR3 spans 19 residues. V shed 2 bases, J shed 5 bases, and the junction held 21 bases outside the gene matches. The CDR3 DNA is TGCGCCAGCAGCTTTTATTGGATTCGGGCGGGAGTGAAGGTGGAGACCCAGTACTTC. Encoded protein: CASSFYWIRAGVKVETQYF.

This sequence joins TRBV10-3 and TRBJ2-3, with D possibly being TRBD1 (6 bases). Germline V gene lookup returns CDR1 ENHRY and CDR2 SYGVKD. CDR3 length equals 14 residues. The V end lost 8 bases, the J end lost 0 bases, and 12 bases lay between the germline ends. The CDR3 reads CAIATQGSTDTQYF. As DNA, the CDR3 is TGTGCCATCGCAACACAGGGAAGCACAGATACGCAGTATTTT.

The V gene is TRBV18, the J gene TRBJ1-1, with D perhaps TRBD1 (5 bases). With 0 bases removed from V and 1 base from J, the gap between germline ends came to 9 bases. Per the germline V gene, CDR1 is KGHSH and CDR2 is LQKENI. CDR3 length: 15 residues. CDR3 in DNA: TGTGCCAGCTCACCACCGCAAAGGGGGAACACTGAAGCTTTCTTT. Translated, it gives CASSPPQRGNTEAFF.